The clone carrying this T cell receptor beta chain was found a few times. The antigen is not known. Other nucleotide sequences in the sample specify the same CDR3. Germline values: CDR1 MDHEN, CDR2 SYDVKM. Trimming removed 2 bases from V and 3 bases from J, with 8 bases in between. CDR3 length: 13 amino acids. As every portion of the isolated RNA was reverse transcribed, the sequencing read expressed TCRB transcripts. Libraries were prepared by immunoSEQ multiplex PCR; TCRdb keeps only in-frame clonotypes and omits some of them. The sample has approximately 400,000 clones, roughly 16% seen once; the top ten hold under 0.02%. This sample is drawn from a study of beta chain features in type 1 diabetes. Regarding the study as a whole: The naive, central memory and Treg TCRB repertoires of patients appeared to be more similar to one another than those of healthy donors.

The specimen was naive CD4+ T cells from blood. The clonotype comes from a woman between 18 and 29 years old in good health. The chain joins TRBV28 to TRBJ2-7; a weak D match, TRBD1 (5 bases). Here the CDR3 DNA reads TGTGCCAGCAGTTTAACAGGAAACTACGAGCAGTACTTC. This encodes CASSLTGNYEQYF.